The 17 T cell receptor beta chains listed next were all sequenced from one sample in a study of blood T cell repertoires in COVID-19. The data were produced by immunoSEQ multiplex PCR, yet TCRdb's version contains in-frame clones alone and is incomplete. The sample includes about 140,000 clones, about 88% seen only once; the top ten take under 3%. Sequencing was carried out using peripheral blood. These receptors originate from a human donor with COVID-19, enrolled during active disease. The donor label of this sample is uncertain.

This chain uses TRBV29-1 with TRBJ2-1; the match to TRBD1 covers 8 bases. Germline CDR1 reads SQVTM; CDR2 reads ANQGSEA. This CDR3 comprises 14 residues. The V segment lost 6 bases and the J segment 5 bases; nucleotides outside the gene matches: 9. The CDR3 nucleotides read TGCAGCGTAGCTACCGGGACAGGAGACAATGAGCAGTTCTTC. Encoded protein: CSVATGTGDNEQFF.

The rearrangement uses TRBV11-3 and TRBJ1-1; 9 nucleotides match TRBD1. Germline CDR1 SGHNT, CDR2 YENEEA. V dropped 5 bases and J dropped 0; count of bases not matched to a gene: 7. The CDR3 extends over 16 amino acids. DNA for the CDR3: TGTGCCAGCAGCCCAGGACAGGGGAAGTTGAACACTGAAGCTTTCTTT. Amino acids: CASSPGQGKLNTEAFF.

V gene TRBV9 combines with J gene TRBJ1-4, with D perhaps matching TRBD1 (5 bases). This CDR3 is built from 13 residues. CDR1 and CDR2 from the germline V gene are SGDLS and YYNGEE. V lost 5 bases and J 7 bases, leaving 12 bases between the germline ends. Here the CDR3 reads CASSRGGREKLFF. The CDR3 DNA follows: TGTGCCAGCAGTCGGGGGGGACGTGAAAAACTGTTTTTT.

This clone was detected only a few times. V gene TRBV6-5 combines with J gene TRBJ1-4, with D maybe TRBD1 (6 bases). CDR1 is MNHEY, CDR2 SVGAGI, per germline. The ends were cut back, 2 bases at V and 5 bases at J, with 9 bases in the middle. This CDR3 has 14 amino acids. The CDR3 sequence: CASSYQRGNEKLFF. DNA for the CDR3: TGTGCCAGCAGTTACCAGAGGGGGAATGAAAAACTGTTTTTT.

The chain is built from TRBV27 and TRBJ2-1; TRBD2 agrees at 9 bases. J gave up 8 bases and V 5 bases, and 16 bases lay outside the gene matches. The germline V gene encodes CDR1 MNHEY and CDR2 SMNVEV (reference sequence). The CDR3 loop spans 17 amino acids. Here the CDR3 DNA reads TGTGCCAGCAGTACTATTGGCGGGGGGGCGCGGGAGGATGAGCAGTTCTTC. As protein: CASSTIGGGAREDEQFF.

The chain recombines TRBV28 with TRBJ1-1, with 7 bases lining up with TRBD1. This CDR3 region has 15 residues. With V trimmed by 5 bases and J by 6 bases, 12 bases remained unmatched. Germline CDR1 is MDHEN and CDR2 is SYDVKM. CDR3 loop: CASSPARGGASEAFF. The CDR3 DNA reads as TGTGCCAGCAGTCCCGCCCGAGGGGGCGCTTCTGAAGCTTTCTTT.

The chain is built from TRBV6-2 or TRBV6-3 and TRBJ1-5; D is ambiguous. The V end lost 4 bases, the J end lost 6 bases, and 22 bases lay between the germline ends. This CDR3 region has 17 residues. CDR1 is MNHEY and CDR2 is SVGEGT in the germline V gene. The CDR3 is CASSSYPSAGPTQPQHF. The CDR3 region has the DNA TGTGCCAGCAGTTCCTACCCCTCAGCTGGGCCCACTCAGCCCCAGCATTTT.

The count of this clone is one. This sequence joins TRBV27 and TRBJ1-6, with D maybe TRBD1 (6 bases). The CDR3 extends over 16 amino acids. Germline-derived CDR1 and CDR2 are MNHEY and SMNVEV (reference sequence). Trimming shortened V by 6 bases and J by 3 bases, and 15 bases separated the two germline ends. This CDR3 is CASRQQGRSYNSPLHF. CDR3 bases: TGTGCCAGCAGACAACAGGGCCGGAGCTATAATTCACCCCTCCACTTT.

This clone has just a few counts. This chain connects TRBV5-3 to TRBJ2-2; 7 bases align to TRBD2. TRBV5-3 is treated as an ORF (open reading frame) with a function not yet certain. This CDR3 region has 15 residues. V shed 4 bases, J shed 0 bases, and the junction held 3 bases outside the gene matches. The CDR3 DNA is TGTGCCAGAAGCCCGACTAGCCCGAACACCGGGGAGCTGTTTTTT. As protein: CARSPTSPNTGELFF.

V is TRBV4-1 and J is TRBJ2-4; D gene unclear. Germline CDR1 MGHRA, CDR2 YSYEKL. The V and J ends lost 3 bases and 0 bases respectively, with 9 bases between them. There are 15 residues in the CDR3. The CDR3 sequence is CASSQSILAKNIQYF. The DNA for the CDR3 is TGCGCCAGCAGCCAGTCTATTCTAGCCAAAAACATTCAGTACTTC.

This sequence joins TRBV5-1 and TRBJ2-7, with a tentative D call TRBD2 (5 bases). The CDR3 loop spans 15 amino acids. V was pared by 0 bases and J by 3 bases, with 13 bases between. Per germline, CDR1 SGHRS and CDR2 YFSETQ. The CDR3 DNA is TGCGCCAGCAGCTTGGGTGTAACGGGATTCTACGAGCAGTACTTC. This translates into CASSLGVTGFYEQYF.

This clone appeared a single time. This rearrangement joins TRBV29-1 to TRBJ1-5; D unresolved. The germline V gene has CDR1 SQVTM and CDR2 ANQGSEA. This CDR3 region has 12 residues. Trimming cost V 4 bases and J 2 bases, with 6 bases left between them. The CDR3 is CSVAQGNQPQHF. DNA of the CDR3: TGCAGCGTTGCGCAGGGCAATCAGCCCCAGCATTTT.

This clone came up a few times. The chain employs TRBV19 and TRBJ1-4; TRBD1 agrees at 7 bases. The CDR3 covers 15 residues. Germline V gives CDR1 LNHDA, CDR2 SQIVND (reference sequence). V dropped 5 bases and J dropped 5; count of bases not matched to a gene: 8. CDR3 residues: CASSALAGGNEKLFF. CDR3 bases: TGTGCCAGTAGTGCTTTGGCAGGGGGGAATGAAAAACTGTTTTTT.

Here the CDR3 reads CASSQALGDEQFF. CDR3 in DNA: TGTGCCAGCAGCCAGGCCCTAGGTGATGAGCAGTTCTTC. The rearrangement joins TRBV14 to TRBJ2-1, with D hard to call. Germline V lookup: CDR1 SGHDN, CDR2 FVKESK. This CDR3 is 13 amino acids long. Trimming took 3 bases from V and 8 from J, leaving 11 bases between them.

This clone has more than one count but fewer than ten. For the CDR3, the DNA is TGTGCCAACTCCCCAAGTCTTACAGATACGCAGTATTTT. Its protein is CANSPSLTDTQYF. The J gene is TRBJ2-3, the V gene TRBV12-3 or TRBV12-4; D is unresolved. The CDR3 has 13 amino acids. Deletions cut 10 bases from V and 3 bases from J, with 14 bases between.

The chain joins TRBV4-2 to TRBJ1-5; 8 nucleotides line up with TRBD1. V lost 3 bases to trimming and J lost 2 bases; unmatched junction nucleotides: 0. The CDR3 covers 14 residues. Germline assignment: CDR1 LGHNA and CDR2 YNFKEQ. The CDR3 is CASSQDRGNQPQHF. The CDR3 nucleotides read TGTGCCAGCAGCCAGGACAGGGGCAATCAGCCCCAGCATTTT.

This clone has more than one count but fewer than ten. The rearrangement joins TRBV25-1 to TRBJ1-1, with D perhaps matching TRBD1 (5 bases). The germline gives CDR1 MGHDK, CDR2 SYGVNS. The CDR3 runs 11 residues. Trimming removed 6 bases from V and 4 bases from J, with 6 bases in between. Here the CDR3 reads CASRGPTEAFF. In nucleotides, the CDR3 is TGTGCCAGCAGGGGGCCCACTGAAGCTTTCTTT.